This is a list of T cell receptor beta chains from one sample in a study of blood T cell repertoires in COVID-19. Generated by immunoSEQ multiplex PCR, the TCRdb table keeps only in-frame clones and is missing some. The table records roughly 200,000 clones, around 90% of them present only once. Sequenced input: PBMCs or T cells enriched from blood (not recorded which). The receptors were sampled from a man aged 25-45 years who had recovered from COVID-19. The CDR3 runs from the conserved cysteine through the conserved F or W. A D gene is named only where the DNA matches it firmly. Rows may omit the clone size; those that give it use once, few, many or a size class.

D,V,size,J,DNA,CDR3
NA,TRBV11-2,once,TRBJ2-6,TGTGCCTATAGGAGCGGGACATCCCGCTCTGGGGCCAACGTCCTGACTTTC,CAYRSGTSRSGANVLTF
NA,TRBV28,NA,TRBJ1-6,TGTGCCAGCAGTTTCCAGGCGACCCCTTATAATTCACCCCTCCACTTT,CASSFQATPYNSPLHF
NA,TRBV25-1,once,TRBJ2-4,TGTGCCAGCAGTGAATTCCCCGGGTCGGACATTCAGTACTTC,CASSEFPGSDIQYF
NA,TRBV4-2,NA,TRBJ1-2,TGTGCCAGCAGCCAAGATCGGGACTATGGCTACACCTTC,CASSQDRDYGYTF
TRBD1,TRBV27,NA,TRBJ2-1,TGTGCCAGCAGTTCGGACAGGGGGTTTGTGGGTGAGCAGTTCTTC,CASSSDRGFVGEQFF
NA,TRBV4-3,NA,TRBJ1-2,TGCGCCAGCAGCCAAGATTGGAGGAACTATGGCTACACCTTC,CASSQDWRNYGYTF
NA,TRBV5-8,NA,TRBJ2-7,TGTGCCAGCAGCCCACCGGGGGGCAGGGCAAACTACGAGCAGTACTTC,CASSPPGGRANYEQYF
NA,TRBV3-1/TRBV3-2,few,TRBJ2-1,TGTGCCAGCAGCCTTCTCAATGAGCAGTTCTTC,CASSLLNEQFF
TRBD1,TRBV19,once,TRBJ1-5,TGTGCCAGTACAACCGGGACAGGGGACCATTATAGCAATCAGCCCCAGCATTTT,CASTTGTGDHYSNQPQHF
TRBD2,TRBV30,NA,TRBJ2-7,TGTGCCCGCACGGTGGCGGGGGACTACGAGCAGTACTTC,CARTVAGDYEQYF
NA,TRBV19,NA,TRBJ1-4,TGTGCCAGTAGTCAGAGGCGCGGTGAAAAACTGTTTTTT,CASSQRRGEKLFF
NA,TRBV2,NA,TRBJ1-1,TGTGCCAGCAGTCAGGGGAACACTGAAGCTTTCTTT,CASSQGNTEAFF
NA,TRBV6-4,NA,TRBJ2-2,TGTGCCAGCAGTGACACTAAGGTGGCGAACACCGGGGAGCTGTTTTTT,CASSDTKVANTGELFF
NA,TRBV11-2,NA,TRBJ1-1,TGTGCCAGCAGCGCTGGTCGGCTAGGTGAAGCTTTCTTT,CASSAGRLGEAFF
NA,TRBV5-1,NA,TRBJ2-5,TGCGCCAGCAGCTACAGTAGTAGGGGGTTAGAGACCCAGTACTTC,CASSYSSRGLETQYF
NA,TRBV30,NA,TRBJ2-5,TGTGCCTGGAGTTTGGACAGAAAAGAGACCCAGTACTTC,CAWSLDRKETQYF
TRBD1,TRBV7-8,NA,TRBJ2-7,TGTGCCAGCAGCTCGAGGACAGGGGGCTCCTACGAGCAGTACTTC,CASSSRTGGSYEQYF